The source of this TCR beta chain is a study of T cells after yellow fever vaccination. Study conclusions and caveats: Any FACS-sorted repertoire could hold abundant clonotypes that contaminate it from the bulk population. Subsequent booster samples again held most clones from primary vaccination (just under 98% CD4, just under 90% CD8).

CDR1 is SGHDT and CDR2 is YYEEEE in the germline V gene. This CDR3 is built from 17 residues. V was pared by 4 bases and J by 5 bases, with 24 bases between. The sample holds many counts of this clonotype. Its antigen is unknown. Template switching with 5'RACE generated the TCR cDNA and added a universal primer site and UMIs. TCRdb used MiXCR to reprocess the 5' RACE reads, holding one entry per CDR3 protein. The profile shows 250,000 or so distinct CDR3 sequences, 3.6% of them singletons. This chain connects TRBV5-6 to TRBJ2-5; tentatively, D is TRBD2 (5 bases). The source is a man aged 18 to 29 who received the YFV17D yellow fever vaccine. Sequencing was performed on PBMCs, taken 15 days after the yellow fever booster vaccination. Written as DNA, the CDR3 is TGTGCCAGCAGCGCGGTCAAGGCATGGTCCTGGGAGGAGACCCAGTACTTC. As protein: CASSAVKAWSWEETQYF.